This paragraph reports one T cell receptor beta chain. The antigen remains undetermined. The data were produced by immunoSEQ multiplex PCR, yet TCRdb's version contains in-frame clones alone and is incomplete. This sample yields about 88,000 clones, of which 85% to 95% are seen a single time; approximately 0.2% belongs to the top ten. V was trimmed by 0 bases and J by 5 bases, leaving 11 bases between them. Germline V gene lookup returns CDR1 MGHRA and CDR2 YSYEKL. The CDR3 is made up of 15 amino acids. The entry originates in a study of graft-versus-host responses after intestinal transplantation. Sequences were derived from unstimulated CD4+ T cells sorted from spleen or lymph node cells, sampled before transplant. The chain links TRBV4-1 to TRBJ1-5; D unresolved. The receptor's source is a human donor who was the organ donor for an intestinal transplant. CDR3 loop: CASSQDRQDYQPQHF. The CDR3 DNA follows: TGCGCCAGCAGCCAAGATCGGCAGGACTATCAGCCCCAGCATTTT.